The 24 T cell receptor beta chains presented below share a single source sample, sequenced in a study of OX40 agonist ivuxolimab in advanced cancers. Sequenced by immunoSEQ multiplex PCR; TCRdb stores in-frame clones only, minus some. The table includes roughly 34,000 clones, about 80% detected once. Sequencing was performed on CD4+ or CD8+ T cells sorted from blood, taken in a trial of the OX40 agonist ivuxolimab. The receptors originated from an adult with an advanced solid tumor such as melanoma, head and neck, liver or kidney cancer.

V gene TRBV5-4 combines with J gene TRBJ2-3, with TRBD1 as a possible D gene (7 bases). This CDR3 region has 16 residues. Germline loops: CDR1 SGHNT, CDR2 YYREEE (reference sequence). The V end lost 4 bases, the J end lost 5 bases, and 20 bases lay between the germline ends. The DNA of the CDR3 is TGTGCCAGCAGCATAGAGGGACAGCCCGGGGGAGATACGCAGTATTTT. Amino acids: CASSIEGQPGGDTQYF.

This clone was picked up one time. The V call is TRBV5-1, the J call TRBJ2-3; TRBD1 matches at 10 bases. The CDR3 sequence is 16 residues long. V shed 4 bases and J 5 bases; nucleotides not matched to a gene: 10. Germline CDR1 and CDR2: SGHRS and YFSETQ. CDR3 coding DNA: TGCGCCAGCAGCAATGTGGACAGGGGGGAGAGAGATACGCAGTATTTT. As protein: CASSNVDRGERDTQYF.

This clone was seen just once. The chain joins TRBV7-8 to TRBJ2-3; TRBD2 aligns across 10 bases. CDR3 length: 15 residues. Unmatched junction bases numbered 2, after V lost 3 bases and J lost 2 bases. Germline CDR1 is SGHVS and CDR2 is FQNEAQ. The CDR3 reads CASSFGLAVTDTQYF. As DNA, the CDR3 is TGTGCCAGCAGCTTCGGACTAGCGGTCACAGATACGCAGTATTTT. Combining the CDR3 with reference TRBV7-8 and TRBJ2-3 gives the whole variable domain GAGVSQSPRYKVAKRGQDVALRCDPISGHVSLFWYQQALGQGPEFLTYFQNEAQLDKSGLPSDRFFAERPEGSVSTLKIQRTQQEDSAVYLCASSFGLAVTDTQYFGPGTRLTVL.

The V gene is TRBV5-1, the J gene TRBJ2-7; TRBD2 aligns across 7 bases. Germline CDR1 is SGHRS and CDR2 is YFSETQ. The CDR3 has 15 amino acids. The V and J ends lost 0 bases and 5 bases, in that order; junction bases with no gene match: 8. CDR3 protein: CASSLAPAGADEQYF. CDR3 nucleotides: TGCGCCAGCAGCTTGGCCCCGGCGGGAGCGGACGAGCAGTACTTC.

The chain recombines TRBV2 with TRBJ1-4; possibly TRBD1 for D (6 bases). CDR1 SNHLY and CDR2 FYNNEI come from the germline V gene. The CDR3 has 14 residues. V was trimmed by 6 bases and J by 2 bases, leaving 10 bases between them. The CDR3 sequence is CASRTGWTNEKLFF. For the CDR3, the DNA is TGTGCCAGCAGAACAGGGTGGACTAATGAAAAACTGTTTTTT.

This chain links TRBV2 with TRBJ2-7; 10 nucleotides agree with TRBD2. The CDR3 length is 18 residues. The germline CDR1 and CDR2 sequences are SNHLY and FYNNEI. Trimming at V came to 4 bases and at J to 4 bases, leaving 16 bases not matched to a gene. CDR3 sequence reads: CASSGARDLAGDQYEQYF. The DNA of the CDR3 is TGTGCCAGCAGTGGGGCCAGGGACCTAGCGGGAGATCAGTACGAGCAGTACTTC.

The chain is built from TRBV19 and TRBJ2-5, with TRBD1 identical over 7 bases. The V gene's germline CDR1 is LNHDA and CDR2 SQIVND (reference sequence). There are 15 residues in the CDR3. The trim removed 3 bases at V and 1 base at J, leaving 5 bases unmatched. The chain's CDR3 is CASSIAGGFQETQYF. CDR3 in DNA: TGTGCCAGTAGTATTGCAGGGGGTTTCCAAGAGACCCAGTACTTC.

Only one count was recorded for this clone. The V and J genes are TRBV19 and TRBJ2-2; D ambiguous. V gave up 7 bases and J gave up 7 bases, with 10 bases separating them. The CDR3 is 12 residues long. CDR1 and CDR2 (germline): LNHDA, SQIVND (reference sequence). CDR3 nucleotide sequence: TGTGCCAGTACTACACCGTACGGGGAGCTGTTTTTT. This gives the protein CASTTPYGELFF.

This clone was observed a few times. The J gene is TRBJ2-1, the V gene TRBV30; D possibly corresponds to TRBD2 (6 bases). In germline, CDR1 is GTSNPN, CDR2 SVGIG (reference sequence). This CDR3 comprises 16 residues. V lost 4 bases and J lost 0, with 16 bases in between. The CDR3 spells CAWTGSEGFSYNEQFF. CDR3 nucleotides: TGTGCCTGGACAGGGTCGGAGGGCTTCTCCTACAATGAGCAGTTCTTC.

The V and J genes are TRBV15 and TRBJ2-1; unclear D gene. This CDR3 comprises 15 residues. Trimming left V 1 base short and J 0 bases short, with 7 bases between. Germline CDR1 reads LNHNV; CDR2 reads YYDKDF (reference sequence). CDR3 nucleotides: TGTGCCACCAGCAGAGGTGGGGTCTCCTACAATGAGCAGTTCTTC. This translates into CATSRGGVSYNEQFF.

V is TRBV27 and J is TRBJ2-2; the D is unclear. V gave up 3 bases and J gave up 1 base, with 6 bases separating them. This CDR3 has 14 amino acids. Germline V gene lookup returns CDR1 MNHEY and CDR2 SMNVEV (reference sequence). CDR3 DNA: TGTGCCAGCAGTTTCGGACGGAACACCGGGGAGCTGTTTTTT. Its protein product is CASSFGRNTGELFF.

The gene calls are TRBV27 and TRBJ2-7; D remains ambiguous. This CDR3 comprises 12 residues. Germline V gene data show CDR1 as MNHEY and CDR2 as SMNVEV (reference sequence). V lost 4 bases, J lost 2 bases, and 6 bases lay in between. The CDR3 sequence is CASSSGPYEQYF. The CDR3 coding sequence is TGTGCCAGCAGTTCCGGGCCCTACGAGCAGTACTTC.

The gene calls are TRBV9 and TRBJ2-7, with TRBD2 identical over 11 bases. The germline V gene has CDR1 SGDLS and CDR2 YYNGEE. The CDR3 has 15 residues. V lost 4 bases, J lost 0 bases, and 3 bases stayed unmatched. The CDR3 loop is CASSTSGSPSYEQYF. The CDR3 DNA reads TGTGCCAGCAGCACTAGCGGGAGCCCCTCCTACGAGCAGTACTTC. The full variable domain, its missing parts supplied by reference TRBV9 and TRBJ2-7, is DSGVTQTPKHLITATGQRVTLRCSPRSGDLSVYWYQQSLDQGLQFLIQYYNGEERAKGNILERFSAQQFPDLHSELNLSSLELGDSALYFCASSTSGSPSYEQYFGPGTRLTVT.

The CDR3, as DNA: TGTGCCAGCTCACCAAAATACTCCGGGACAGAGAACACCGGGGAGCTGTTTTTT. This codes for CASSPKYSGTENTGELFF. This chain joins TRBV18 and TRBJ2-2; 7 bases fit TRBD1. J was trimmed by 1 base and V by 2 bases; bases with no gene match: 10. Germline CDR1 KGHSH, CDR2 LQKENI. The CDR3 contains 18 residues.

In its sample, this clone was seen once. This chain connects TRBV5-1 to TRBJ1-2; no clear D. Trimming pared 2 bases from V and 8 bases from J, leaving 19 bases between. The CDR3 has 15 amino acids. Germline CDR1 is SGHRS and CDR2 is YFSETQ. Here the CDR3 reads CASSFMGNPSGGYTF. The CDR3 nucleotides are TGCGCCAGCAGCTTTATGGGGAACCCCTCGGGCGGCTACACCTTC.

CDR3 protein: CASSSTPGQGAGEQYF. Here the CDR3 DNA reads TGTGCCAGCAGCTCCACTCCGGGACAGGGGGCTGGGGAGCAGTACTTC. The chain carries TRBV7-9 and TRBJ2-7; TRBD1 matches at 12 bases. V shed 4 bases, J shed 7 bases, and the junction held 11 bases outside the gene matches. CDR1 and CDR2 (germline): SEHNR, FQNEAQ (reference sequence). The CDR3 is made up of 16 amino acids.

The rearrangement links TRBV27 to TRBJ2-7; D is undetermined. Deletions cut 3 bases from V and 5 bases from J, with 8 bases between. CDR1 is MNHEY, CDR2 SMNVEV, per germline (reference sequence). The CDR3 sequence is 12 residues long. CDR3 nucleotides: TGTGCCAGCAGTTTTCTGGGTCACGAGCAGTACTTC. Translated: CASSFLGHEQYF.

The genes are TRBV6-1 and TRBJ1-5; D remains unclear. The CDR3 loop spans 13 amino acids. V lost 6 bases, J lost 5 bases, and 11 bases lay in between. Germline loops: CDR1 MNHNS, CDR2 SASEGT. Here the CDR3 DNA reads TGTGCCAGCAGCTATAGCCACGATCAGCCCCAGCATTTT. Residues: CASSYSHDQPQHF.

CDR3 loop: CASSALRVEPDTQYF. Written as DNA, the CDR3 is TGTGCCAGCAGCGCCTTACGGGTAGAGCCAGATACGCAGTATTTT. The J gene is TRBJ2-3, the V gene TRBV11-3; D gene uncertain. CDR1 SGHNT and CDR2 YENEEA come from the germline V gene. V lost 5 bases and J lost 4, with 16 bases in between. The CDR3 sequence is 15 residues long.

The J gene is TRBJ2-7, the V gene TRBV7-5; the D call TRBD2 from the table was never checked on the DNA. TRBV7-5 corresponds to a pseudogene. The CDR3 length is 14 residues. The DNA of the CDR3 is TGTGCCAGAAGCTTAGTTCATGTAATAGACGAGCAGTACTTC. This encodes CARSLVHVIDEQYF.

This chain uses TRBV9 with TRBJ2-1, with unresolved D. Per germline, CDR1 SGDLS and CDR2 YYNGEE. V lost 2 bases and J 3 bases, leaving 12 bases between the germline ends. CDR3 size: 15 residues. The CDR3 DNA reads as TGTGCCAGCAGCGTCGAAACCGGCCTCTACAATGAGCAGTTCTTC. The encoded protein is CASSVETGLYNEQFF.

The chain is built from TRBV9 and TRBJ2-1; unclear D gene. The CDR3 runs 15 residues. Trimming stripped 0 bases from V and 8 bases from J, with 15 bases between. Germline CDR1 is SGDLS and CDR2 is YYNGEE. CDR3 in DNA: TGTGCCAGCAGCGTAGGTGGGTTGGTTTTCGATGAGCAGTTCTTC. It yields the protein CASSVGGLVFDEQFF.

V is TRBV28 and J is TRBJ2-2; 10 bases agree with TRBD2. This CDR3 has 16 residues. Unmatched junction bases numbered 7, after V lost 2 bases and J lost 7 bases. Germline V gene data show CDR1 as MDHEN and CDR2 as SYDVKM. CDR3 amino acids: CASSLISGRADGELFF. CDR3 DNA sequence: TGTGCCAGCAGTTTAATCAGCGGGAGGGCCGACGGGGAGCTGTTTTTT.

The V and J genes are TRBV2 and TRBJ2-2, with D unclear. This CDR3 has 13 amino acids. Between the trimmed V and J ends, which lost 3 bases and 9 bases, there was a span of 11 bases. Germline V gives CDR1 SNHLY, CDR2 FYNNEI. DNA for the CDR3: TGTGCCAGCAGTGAGTTAGGGCTTAGGGAGCTGTTTTTT. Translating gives CASSELGLRELFF.